This is a list of T cell receptor beta chains from one sample in a study of cytomegalovirus exposure and HLA in healthy donors. Sequencing was performed with immunoSEQ multiplex PCR; in TCRdb, only in-frame clones are kept and a portion is missing. The data show some 150,000 clones, 55% to 70% seen once. Sequencing was done on a sample of PBMCs. These receptors all come from a woman aged 60 to 75 in good health and CMV-seropositive. The conserved cysteine and the conserved F or W are not part of the CDR3 here. Each record gives: J gene, V gene, D gene, CDR3 protein. The D gene is left open where the match is weak.

TRBJ1-5 TRBV30 TRBD1 AWSVSLRGRVDQPQH
TRBJ1-5 TRBV10-1 NA ASRPPGGQYSNQPQH
TRBJ2-1 TRBV7-3 TRBD2 ASSLEPSGRGEQF
TRBJ1-4 TRBV28 NA ASSPLTGWDEKLF
TRBJ1-1 TRBV7-9 NA ASSLGQPNTEAF
TRBJ2-5 TRBV15 NA ATSRDFRSRVEETQY
TRBJ2-1 TRBV6-1 TRBD1 ASTETGGPNEQF
TRBJ2-1 TRBV28 TRBD2 ASSLFGSSGLGRNEQF
TRBJ2-1 TRBV2 TRBD2 ASQGKRDVGEQF
TRBJ2-2 TRBV27 TRBD2 ASSFWGEGLGGELF
TRBJ2-1 TRBV25-1 NA ASSGRDNYNEQF
TRBJ2-3 TRBV7-2 NA ASSGADTQY
TRBJ1-5 TRBV5-1 NA ASSLGQNQPQH
TRBJ2-1 TRBV15 NA ATSRDLGSANEQF
TRBJ1-1 TRBV19 NA ASSPGAGRFTEAF
TRBJ2-1 TRBV10-3 NA AISESSAEQF
TRBJ2-1 TRBV29-1 NA SVVKDSERI
TRBJ1-3 TRBV9 TRBD1 ASSVGAGTEGHKNTIY